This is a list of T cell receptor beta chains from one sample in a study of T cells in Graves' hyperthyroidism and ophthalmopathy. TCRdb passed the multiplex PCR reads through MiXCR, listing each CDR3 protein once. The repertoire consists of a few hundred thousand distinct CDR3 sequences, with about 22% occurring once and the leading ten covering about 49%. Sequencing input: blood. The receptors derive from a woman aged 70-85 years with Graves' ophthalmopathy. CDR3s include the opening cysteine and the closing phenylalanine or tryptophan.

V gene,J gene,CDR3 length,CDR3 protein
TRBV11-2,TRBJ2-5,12,CASSLMEKTQYF
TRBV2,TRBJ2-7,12,CASSVVSYEQYF
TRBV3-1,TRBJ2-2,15,CTSSLSGGDTGELFF
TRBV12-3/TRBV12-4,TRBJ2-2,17,CASSLGRTSYGAGELFF
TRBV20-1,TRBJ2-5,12,CGGTSGQETQYF
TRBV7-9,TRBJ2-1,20,CASSPSVPGTLVVSYNEQFF
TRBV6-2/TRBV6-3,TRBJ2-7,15,CASTDRRGRVGEQYF
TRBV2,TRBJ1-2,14,CASSDTGKSYGYTF
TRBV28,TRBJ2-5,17,CASSSNRKPGPRGTQYF
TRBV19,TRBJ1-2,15,CASRKGKGGDYGYTF
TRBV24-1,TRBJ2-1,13,CAAGTSGSHEQFF